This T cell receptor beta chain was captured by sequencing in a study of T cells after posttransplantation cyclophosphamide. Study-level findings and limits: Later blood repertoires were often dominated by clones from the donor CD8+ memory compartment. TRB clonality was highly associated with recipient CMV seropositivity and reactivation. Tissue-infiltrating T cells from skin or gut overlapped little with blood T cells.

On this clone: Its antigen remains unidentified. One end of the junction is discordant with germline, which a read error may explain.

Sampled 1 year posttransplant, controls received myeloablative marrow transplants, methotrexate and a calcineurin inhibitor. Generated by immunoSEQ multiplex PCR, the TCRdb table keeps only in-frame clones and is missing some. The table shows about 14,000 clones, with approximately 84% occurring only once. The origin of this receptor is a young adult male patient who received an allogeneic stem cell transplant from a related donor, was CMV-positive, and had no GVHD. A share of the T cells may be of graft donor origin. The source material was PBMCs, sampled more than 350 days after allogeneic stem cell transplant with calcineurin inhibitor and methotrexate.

CDR3 protein: CASRSSGGYYSEQFF. The CDR3 DNA is TGTGCCAGCAGAAGTAGCGGGGGATACTACAGTGAGCAGTTCTTC. The rearrangement joins TRBV6-4 to TRBJ2-1, with 9 positions matching TRBD2. The length of the CDR3 is 15 residues. From germline, CDR1 is MRHNA and CDR2 SNTAGT.